These 16 T cell receptor beta chains were all obtained from the same sample, sequenced in a study of shared clonotypes between healthy human individuals. Measured with immunoSEQ multiplex PCR; TCRdb has only the in-frame clones, and not every one. The sample includes approximately 320,000 clones, around nine tenths of them seen just once. The sample comprised memory CD8+ T cells sorted from blood. This sample's subset: CD45RO+ cells pooled with CCR7-negative TemRA cells. The receptors were sampled from a man between 18 and 35 years old in good health.

The chain employs TRBV27 and TRBJ1-2; 8 bases map to TRBD1. There are 15 residues in the CDR3. CDR1 MNHEY and CDR2 SMNVEV come from the germline V gene (reference sequence). Losses at the gene ends were 2 bases for V and 4 bases for J; bases not matched to a gene: 6. CDR3 protein: CASSLGTTGAYGYTF. CDR3 bases: TGTGCCAGCAGTTTAGGGACGACAGGGGCCTATGGCTACACCTTC.

As regards this clone: A single base separates this from a much larger clone, so it may be a read error. The chain employs TRBV7-9 and TRBJ2-7; D possibly corresponds to TRBD1 (6 bases). Trimming took off 1 base at V and 0 bases at J, with 10 bases between the two ends. CDR1 SEHNR and CDR2 FQNEAQ come from the germline V gene (reference sequence). This CDR3 contains 15 residues. For the CDR3, the DNA is TGTGCCAGCAGCTTAGGAAGGGACATCTCCTACGAGCAGTACTTC. Its translation: CASSLGRDISYEQYF.

V is TRBV19 and J is TRBJ1-2; 7 nucleotides line up with TRBD1. CDR1 is LNHDA and CDR2 is SQIVND in the germline V gene (reference sequence). The CDR3 contains 13 residues. The trim removed 5 bases at V and 4 bases at J, leaving 4 bases unmatched. This CDR3 reads CASSAGTAYGYTF. In DNA, the CDR3 is TGTGCCAGTAGTGCTGGGACAGCCTATGGCTACACCTTC.

The V gene is TRBV20-1, the J gene TRBJ2-1, with D hard to call. The V and J ends lost 6 bases and 9 bases respectively, with 9 bases between them. The CDR3 covers 10 residues. Germline V CDR1 and CDR2: DFQATT, SNEGSKA (reference sequence). CDR3: CSAIHTEQFF. CDR3 bases: TGCAGTGCGATTCACACTGAGCAGTTCTTC.

The chain is built from TRBV10-3 and TRBJ2-7; 9 bases map to TRBD2. CDR3 size: 16 residues. J was trimmed by 3 bases and V by 2 bases; bases with no gene match: 8. The germline gives CDR1 ENHRY, CDR2 SYGVKD. The CDR3, as DNA: TGTGCCATCAGTGAGGTCGAGACTAGCGGAGACTACGAGCAGTACTTC. Translation gives CAISEVETSGDYEQYF.

This clone was picked up a small number of times. The J gene is TRBJ1-5, the V gene TRBV6-5, with 10 bases fitting TRBD1. The V gene's germline CDR1 is MNHEY and CDR2 SVGAGI. CDR3 size: 13 residues. Germline trimming cut 5 bases from V and 5 bases from J; bases unmatched to any gene: 0. The CDR3 coding sequence is TGTGCCAGCAGTGGACAGGGGGATCAGCCCCAGCATTTT. Translation: CASSGQGDQPQHF.

This clone was observed at least ten times. The chain is built from TRBV6-1 and TRBJ1-2; D is undetermined. The ends were cut back, 6 bases at V and 6 bases at J, with 17 bases in the middle. CDR1 is MNHNS and CDR2 is SASEGT in the germline V gene. The CDR3 length is 14 residues. The CDR3: CASSASRPRDGYTF. The CDR3 coding sequence is TGTGCCAGCAGCGCCTCACGGCCAAGGGATGGCTACACCTTC.

The chain recombines TRBV6-6 with TRBJ1-2; D perhaps matches TRBD1 (6 bases). Germline V gene data show CDR1 as MNHNY and CDR2 as SVGAGI (reference sequence). Trimming took off 3 bases at V and 4 bases at J, with 12 bases between the two ends. The CDR3 is 14 residues long. The CDR3 region has the DNA TGTGCCAGCAGTTATTCAGGGGAGAGCTATGGCTACACCTTC. As protein: CASSYSGESYGYTF.

The genes are TRBV7-8 and TRBJ1-2, with 10 bases aligning to TRBD1. Trimming took 3 bases from V and 6 from J; bases not matched to a gene: 13. The CDR3 runs 17 residues. CDR1 is SGHVS, CDR2 FQNEAQ, per germline. The CDR3 reads CASSLGQGLLIGDGYTF. The CDR3 region has the DNA TGTGCCAGCAGCTTGGGACAGGGGTTACTTATCGGGGATGGCTACACCTTC. The full variable domain, completed using reference TRBV7-8 and TRBJ1-2, is GAGVSQSPRYKVAKRGQDVALRCDPISGHVSLFWYQQALGQGPEFLTYFQNEAQLDKSGLPSDRFFAERPEGSVSTLKIQRTQQEDSAVYLCASSLGQGLLIGDGYTFGSGTRLTVV.

This sequence joins TRBV28 and TRBJ1-5; 9 positions agree with TRBD1. The CDR3 is made up of 14 amino acids. V lost 7 bases to trimming and J lost 7 bases; unmatched junction nucleotides: 8. CDR1 is MDHEN and CDR2 is SYDVKM in the germline V gene. CDR3 nucleotides: TGTGCCAGCACCGTGGACAGGGGTCACCAGCCCCAGCATTTT. Translated, it gives CASTVDRGHQPQHF.

The gene calls are TRBV28 and TRBJ2-2; D is unresolved. Per germline, CDR1 MDHEN and CDR2 SYDVKM. This CDR3 comprises 13 residues. The V gene lost 2 bases and the J gene lost 3 bases, with 4 bases spanning the gap. The CDR3: CASSLRDTGELFF. CDR3 DNA sequence: TGTGCCAGCAGTTTAAGGGACACCGGGGAGCTGTTTTTT. The full variable domain, completed using reference TRBV28 and TRBJ2-2, is DVKVTQSSRYLVKRTGEKVFLECVQDMDHENMFWYRQDPGLGLRLIYFSYDVKMKEKGDIPEGYSVSREKKERFSLILESASTNQTSMYLCASSLRDTGELFFGEGSRLTVL.

The chain couples TRBV11-2 to TRBJ2-7; 7 bases are shared with TRBD1. The CDR3 extends over 18 amino acids. Germline V lookup: CDR1 SGHAT, CDR2 FQNNGV. V dropped 5 bases and J dropped 2; count of bases not matched to a gene: 18. The CDR3 nucleotides are TGTGCCAGCAGCCTCGACGGGACAGACGGGTATTCGACCTACGAGCAGTACTTC. Its translation: CASSLDGTDGYSTYEQYF.

This sequence joins TRBV29-1 and TRBJ1-1; perhaps TRBD1 as D (6 bases). The CDR3 totals 13 residues. V dropped 7 bases and J dropped 4 bases, with 16 bases sitting between them. Germline CDR1 reads SQVTM; CDR2 reads ANQGSEA. The CDR3: CSATGTISTEAFF. The CDR3 region has the DNA TGCAGCGCCACCGGGACAATTAGCACTGAAGCTTTCTTT.

The rearrangement joins TRBV27 to TRBJ2-7, with a possible D match to TRBD1 (7 bases). The CDR3 is made up of 11 amino acids. Trimming removed 7 bases at V and 6 bases at J, with 10 bases between. Germline V CDR1 and CDR2: MNHEY, SMNVEV (reference sequence). The CDR3 loop reads CASTGGGEQYF. The CDR3 region has the DNA TGTGCCAGCACAGGGGGAGGCGAGCAGTACTTC.

This sequence joins TRBV6-5 and TRBJ1-2; TRBD1 matches at 7 bases. Germline-derived CDR1 and CDR2 are MNHEY and SVGAGI. With 6 bases clipped from V and 7 bases from J, the junction kept 11 bases outside the gene matches. The CDR3 is made up of 14 amino acids. The CDR3 reads CASSPQGGGGGYTF. DNA for the CDR3: TGTGCCAGCAGCCCCCAGGGGGGCGGGGGTGGCTACACCTTC.

This clone has just a few counts. The same CDR3 is also encoded by other DNA sequences in this sample. The V gene is TRBV6-1, the J gene TRBJ2-7, with TRBD1 identical over 7 bases. Germline CDR1 and CDR2: MNHNS and SASEGT. The CDR3 extends over 13 amino acids. With V trimmed by 5 bases and J by 2 bases, 3 bases remained unmatched. The CDR3 here is CASSNRGPYEQYF. CDR3 DNA: TGTGCCAGCAGTAACAGGGGTCCCTACGAGCAGTACTTC.